Sequencing of this TCR beta chain was carried out in a study of cytomegalovirus exposure and HLA in healthy donors (TCRdb year 2017). For the wider study: An earlier analysis of 587 of the donors reported about 260 Gb of sequence data and 117 million unique TCR beta sequences obtained from 150 million to 200 million T cells. Donor age, sex, ethnicity and CMV serostatus were collected together with the repertoire data. The study combined high-throughput TCR immunosequencing, statistical association of individual TCRs with disease status, and machine learning to predict cytomegalovirus infection status. A later genetic analysis used genome-wide SNP genotypes for about 60% of the roughly 700 donors, treating that subset as a discovery cohort. All discovery cohort repertoires had been generated on a single sequencing platform. Among about 390 genotyped donors of the cohort, an average of around 240,000 unique TCR beta nucleotide sequences were sequenced per donor, 15% to 20% of them non-productive. Because of strong linkage in the cohort, roughly five DR-DQ haplotypes were treated as single units for association and clustering. An earlier analysis of nearly 600 of the donors applied high-throughput TCR beta sequencing to assess whether each TCR beta V gene segment acted as functional or pseudogenic. Rather than using new phenotypic data, the later analysis identified candidate immune exposures from TCR beta sequences and from how often those sequences occurred across donors. The genetic ancestry cluster associated with self-reported Caucasian donors included about 81% of the approximately 410 genotyped donors. In a later analysis, previously published TCR beta repertoires from more than 500 donors were re-analyzed and high-resolution HLA genotyping was added so that TCR occurrence patterns could be studied. The study used immunosequencing to profile the T cell repertoires of approximately 640 subjects and linked those repertoires to cytomegalovirus serostatus. The study aimed to test whether signatures of past pathogen exposure could be identified by cataloging public T cell receptors. An early release that covered approximately 600 HLA-typed donors contained approximately 300 gigabases of sequencing data and tens of millions of unique TCR sequences. Typing coverage varied by locus: about 629-640 donors for A, B, C, DRB1 and DQB1; approximately 560 for DQA1; about 570 for DPA1; approximately 470 for DPB1. Both class I and class II loci were covered by HLA typing, at four-digit resolution. Along with the roughly 670-subject first cohort, a separate validation cohort of around 110 different subjects was used.

This clone came up once. Its antigen remains unidentified. Per-nucleotide qualities are absent, and no much larger clonotype sits a single base away. This specimen includes other DNA sequences encoding the same CDR3. CDR1 LNHDA and CDR2 SQIVND are derived from the germline V gene (reference sequence). Trimming at the junction amounts to 1 base on V and 5 bases on J, and the germline ends lie 8 bases apart. From the cysteine through the phenylalanine, the CDR3 covers 13 amino acids. Here the CDR3 DNA is all that survives: 39 bases in frame from base 1. The cohort was made up of 500 to 800 healthy bone marrow donors. Cohort members were all nominally healthy when sampled, although unrecorded immune exposures were likely present. The donor tested CMV seronegative and was one of the 352 seronegative cohort members. A peripheral blood sample was provided by each donor, and peripheral blood mononuclear cells were used for TCR beta sequencing. The Qiagen DNeasy Blood Extraction Kit was used to extract genomic DNA from the blood cell samples.

Receptors were amplified or captured by the immunoSEQ multiplex PCR assay. For the multiplex PCR, a mixture combining 60 forward primers for TCR Vbeta segments and 13 reverse primers for TCR Jbeta segments was used. Amplification of the CDR3 region of rearranged TCR beta genes was performed with a multiplex PCR assay on genomic DNA. The Illumina HiSeq System was used to sequence the amplified TCR beta libraries as 87-base-pair reads. In the paper's pipeline: A later analysis counted some 80 million unique TCR beta chains across the 550 to 800 repertoires, and approximately 11 million of these chains were shared by at least two donors. To remove PCR and sequencing errors, raw reads were error-corrected and collapsed into unique sequences using a nearest-neighbor algorithm that merged closely related sequences. To assign V, D and J gene segments, CDR3 sequences were aligned to IMGT reference sequences. Each retained sequence needed at least a six-nucleotide match to both a V gene segment and a J gene segment. Rearrangements were classified as productive when the CDR3 lacked stop codons and remained in frame with V and J, and all other rearrangements were classified as non-productive. CDR3 was defined by IMGT convention, running from the second conserved V-encoded cysteine to the conserved J-encoded phenylalanine. In an earlier analysis of just under 600 of the donors, sequences lacking an unambiguous match to a single V gene segment were excluded. In an earlier analysis of approximately 550 of the donors, V segments were called functional above 56.7% productive rearrangements and were called segregating when the between-donor standard deviation exceeded 5%. To diagnose cytomegalovirus status from the catalog of TCR beta chain sequences, a statistical classification framework was built. A later analysis assigned V and J genes by comparing TCR nucleotide sequences with IMGT/GENE-DB human TR gene sequences. A later analysis assigned CDR3 sequences and most-parsimonious VDJ recombination scenarios with the TCRdist pipeline. In a later analysis, every TCR beta chain was defined by the combination of its CDR3 amino acid sequence and its V-gene family, and reads without a unique V-gene family were dropped. As a way to deal with suspected cross-contamination and a sequencing artifact, a later analysis dropped more than 500 nucleotide sequences that were highly shared and had low generation probability. In a later analysis, a clonal expansion index was calculated for each public chain from normalized within-repertoire ranks of inferred template counts. Generation probabilities in a later analysis came from a VDJ recombination model fitted to out-of-frame rearrangements, and those results were checked against IGoR. Hypergeometric tests were used in a later analysis to score TCR-TCR, TCR-HLA and TCR-CMV co-occurrence, with a repertoire-size bias correction applied to the TCR pairs. False discovery rates were estimated in a later analysis by permuting HLA or CMV assignments 20 times. In a later analysis, co-occurring TCRs were grouped using DBSCAN, with TCRdist sequence similarity added in when clustering inside HLA-allele-positive subsets. Repertoires with fewer than 30,000 or more than 120,000 public chains, plus five repertoires with anomalous nucleotide sharing, were excluded from co-occurrence clustering. TCRdb's version of the immuneACCESS table is confined to in-frame rearrangements and falls short of the full clone set. An unresolved V gene accounts for under half of the shortfall where checked; the remainder is of unknown origin. D and trimming were read from the DNA, whereas the V and J calls and clone size are those reported in that table. In this sample the table shows 200,000 or so clones, over 70% of which occur a single time. Clones ranked in the top ten supply less than 4.5% of the sample.

What the study reported, not specific to this receptor: Some IMGT-functional V segments, including TRBV6-2 and TRBV6-3, could not be distinguished by the 87-base-pair reads and were therefore excluded. A cluster of highly shared sequence variants was judged likely to be a technical artifact of the sequencing pipeline. Strong co-occurrence of HLA alleles, especially DR and DQ, made assigning TCR associations to individual alleles difficult. The study gave a list of 150 to 200 TCR beta chains associated with cytomegalovirus. In a later analysis, most CMV-associated TCR beta chains were found to appear HLA-restricted, with HLA associations seemingly driven largely by CMV exposure. Presence/absence analyses assumed roughly uniform sequencing depth across donors, an assumption that may not hold. A later analysis found that TCR association rates varied across HLA loci, with DRB1 alleles showing the most associated TCRs and HLA-C alleles the fewest. Three of the identified cytomegalovirus-associated TCR beta chains were confirmed in vitro to be specific for cytomegalovirus antigens. In an earlier analysis of more than 450 of the donors, most TCR beta V segments were observed in productive rearrangements about 87% or about 30% of the time, broadly matching IMGT annotations. Compared with the 666-donor mean, donors in an Asian-associated ancestry cluster had fewer N-insertions in productive TCRs, according to a later genetic analysis. For the cohort, immune exposure information was limited to CMV serostatus. Cytomegalovirus status was reported to be diagnosed by the classifier with high specificity and sensitivity in both the original and validation cohorts. Specific HLA alleles were associated with 18,000 or so TCR beta sequences at a false discovery rate of 0.05 in a later analysis. Because some donors lacked HLA typing at each locus, the association tests relied only on the typed subset. A further reported finding was that TCR beta sequences accurately predicted the HLA-A and HLA-B alleles for most subjects in the first cohort. The cohort was sequenced for TCR beta chains only, and without alpha or paired-chain data the features that could be detected were limited. Because counts were too low, roughly 16 rarely observed V segments, including chromosome 9 orphons, were left out of the earlier analysis of 587 of the donors. V-gene and J-gene trimming of TCR beta chains was associated with a missense DCLRE1C variant in a later genetic analysis, and the association was replicated in an independent cohort. In a later analysis, HLA-associated TCR beta chains showed more clonal expansion and lower generation probabilities than non-associated chains that were equally common. Across donors, most TCR sequences were observed very rarely, whereas some public TCRs were present in many individuals. The authors suggested that the approach could potentially be extended to other disease states and immunological phenotypes. Linkage disequilibrium might explain the correlated functional status among segregating V segments, but an unknown experimental factor could not be excluded. In a later analysis, several top co-occurrence clusters were reported to appear linked to parvovirus B19, influenza, CMV and Epstein-Barr virus.

The receptor comes from a man aged 50 or older in good health and CMV-seronegative. This sequence uses TRBV19 and TRBJ1-1; TRBD1 is perhaps the D gene, given 5 matching bases. Sequencing was carried out using PBMCs. The CDR3 corresponds to CASSIAGGTEAFF. The sequenced DNA is TGTGCCAGTAGTATAGCTGGGGGGACTGAAGCTTTCTTT.